This TCR beta chain was found in a study of T cell clonotyping in hematopoietic cell transplantation. The J segment lost 3 bases and the V segment lost 7 bases, leaving 15 bases of the junction unmatched. Germline CDR1 reads MDHEN; CDR2 reads SYDVKM. The CDR3 is made up of 17 amino acids. Clones were read by immunoSEQ multiplex PCR, and TCRdb kept only the in-frame ones, dropping some. Among approximately 75,000 clones listed, about 93% were seen once. This clone showed up just once. This clonotype was obtained from a man between 45 and 60 years old in good health. Some clones in this sample may be carry-over from other donors' samples. The rearrangement joins TRBV28 to TRBJ2-1; TRBD2 matches 7 bases. The source material was peripheral blood mononuclear cells. The CDR3 loop reads CASTSAAGETLYNEQFF. CDR3 DNA sequence: TGTGCCAGCACATCAGCGGCGGGAGAGACCCTCTACAATGAGCAGTTCTTC.